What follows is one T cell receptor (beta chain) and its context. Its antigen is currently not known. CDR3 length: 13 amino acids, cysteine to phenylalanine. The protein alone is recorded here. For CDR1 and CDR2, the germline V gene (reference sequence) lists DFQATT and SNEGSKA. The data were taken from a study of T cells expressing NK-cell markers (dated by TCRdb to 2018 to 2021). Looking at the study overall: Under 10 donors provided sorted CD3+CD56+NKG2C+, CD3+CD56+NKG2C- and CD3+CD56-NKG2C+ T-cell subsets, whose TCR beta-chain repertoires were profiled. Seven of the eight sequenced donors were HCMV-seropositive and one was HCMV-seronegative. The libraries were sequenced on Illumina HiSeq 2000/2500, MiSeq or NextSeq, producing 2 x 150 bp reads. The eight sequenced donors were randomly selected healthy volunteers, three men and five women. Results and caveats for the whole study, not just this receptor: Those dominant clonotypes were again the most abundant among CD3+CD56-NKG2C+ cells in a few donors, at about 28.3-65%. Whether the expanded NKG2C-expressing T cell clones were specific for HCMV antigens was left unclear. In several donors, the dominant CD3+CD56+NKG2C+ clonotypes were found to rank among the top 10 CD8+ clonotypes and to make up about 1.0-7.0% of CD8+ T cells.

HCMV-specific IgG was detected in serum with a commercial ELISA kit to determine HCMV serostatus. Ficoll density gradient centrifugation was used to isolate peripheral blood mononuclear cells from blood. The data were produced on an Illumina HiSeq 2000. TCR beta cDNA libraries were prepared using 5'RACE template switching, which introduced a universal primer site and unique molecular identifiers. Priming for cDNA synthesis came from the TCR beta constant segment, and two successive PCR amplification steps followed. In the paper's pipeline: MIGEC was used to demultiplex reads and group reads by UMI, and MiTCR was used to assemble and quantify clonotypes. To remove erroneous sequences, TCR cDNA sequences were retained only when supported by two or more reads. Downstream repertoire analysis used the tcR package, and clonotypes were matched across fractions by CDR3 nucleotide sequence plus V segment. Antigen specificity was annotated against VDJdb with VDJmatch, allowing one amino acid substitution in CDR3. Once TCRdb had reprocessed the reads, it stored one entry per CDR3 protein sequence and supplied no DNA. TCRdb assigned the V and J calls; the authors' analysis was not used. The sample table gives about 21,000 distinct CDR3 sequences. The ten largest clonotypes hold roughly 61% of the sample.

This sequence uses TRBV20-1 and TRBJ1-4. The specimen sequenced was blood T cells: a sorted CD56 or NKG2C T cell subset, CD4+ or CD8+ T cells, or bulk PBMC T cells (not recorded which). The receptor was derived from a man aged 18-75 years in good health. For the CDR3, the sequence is CSARRSSKEKLFF.